This T cell receptor (beta chain) was identified in a study of T cells after yellow fever vaccination. V lost 0 bases to trimming and J lost 0 bases, with 9 bases between them. Germline values: CDR1 SGDLS, CDR2 YYNGEE. The CDR3 has 15 residues. This clonotype was detected only a few times. TCRdb called the 5' RACE reads again in MiXCR, with one record for every CDR3 protein. The sample contains 310,000 or so distinct CDR3 sequences, 3.6% of which appear only once. The sequencing used PBMCs, collected on the day of the yellow fever booster vaccination. The chain is built from TRBV9 and TRBJ1-1; a weak D match, TRBD1 (6 bases). The sequence was obtained from a man between 18 and 35 years old who received the YFV17D yellow fever vaccine. The CDR3 nucleotides are TGTGCCAGCAGCGTAGCCTGGGACATGAACACTGAAGCTTTCTTT. Its translation is CASSVAWDMNTEAFF.